Reported below is one TCR beta chain. This entry comes from a study of T cell changes during pregnancy in multiple sclerosis. V lost 3 bases to trimming and J lost 2 bases, with 7 bases between them. Germline V gene lookup returns CDR1 KGHSH and CDR2 LQKENI. This CDR3 region has 13 residues. Some clones are missing from TCRdb's copy, which holds only in-frame ones; the method was immunoSEQ multiplex PCR. The sample contains around 51,000 clones, 93% of which appear only once. The material was peripheral blood, obtained in the second trimester of pregnancy. The TCR comes from a female donor with multiple sclerosis, enrolled in a pregnancy study. The chain links TRBV18 to TRBJ2-5; perhaps TRBD2 as D (6 bases). The chain's CDR3 is CASSPGLQETQYF. Written as DNA, the CDR3 is TGTGCCAGCTCACCGGGACTTCAAGAGACCCAGTACTTC.